This is a list of T cell receptor beta chains from one sample in a study of blood T cell repertoires in COVID-19. Sequencing was performed with immunoSEQ multiplex PCR; in TCRdb, only in-frame clones are kept and a portion is missing. The table has approximately 100,000 clones, around 90% seen once. Sequenced input: peripheral blood. Receptors were obtained from a woman aged 55-69 years with acute or convalescent COVID-19. Both conserved end residues are part of each CDR3. D genes are given only for firm matches.

D: TRBD2
V: TRBV15
J: TRBJ2-1
CDR3: CATSGPGLARANQFF
DNA: TGTGCCACCAGCGGGCCGGGACTAGCTCGTGCTAACCAGTTCTTC

D: -
V: TRBV7-9
J: TRBJ2-1
CDR3: CASSSIGFYNEQFF
DNA: TGTGCCAGCAGCTCCATCGGGTTCTACAATGAGCAGTTCTTC

D: TRBD1
V: TRBV25-1
J: TRBJ1-1
CDR3: CASSATGATEAFF
DNA: TGTGCCAGCAGTGCAACAGGGGCCACTGAAGCTTTCTTT

D: -
V: TRBV2
J: TRBJ2-2
CDR3: CASSEVRGNTGELFF
DNA: TGTGCCAGCAGTGAAGTTAGAGGTAACACCGGGGAGCTGTTTTTT

D: TRBD1
V: TRBV2
J: TRBJ1-2
CDR3: CASSLGQGVGYTF
DNA: TGTGCCAGCAGTCTGGGACAGGGGGTTGGCTACACCTTC

D: -
V: TRBV19
J: TRBJ1-1
CDR3: CASSIQGKNTEAFF
DNA: TGTGCCAGTAGTATCCAGGGGAAGAACACTGAAGCTTTCTTT

D: TRBD2
V: TRBV6-1
J: TRBJ2-7
CDR3: CASSAGTSGILYEQYF
DNA: TGTGCCAGCAGTGCCGGGACTAGCGGGATCCTCTACGAGCAGTACTTC

D: -
V: TRBV4-2
J: TRBJ2-5
CDR3: CASSQPGGPSKGETQYF
DNA: TGTGCCAGCAGCCAACCAGGGGGGCCTTCAAAGGGGGAGACCCAGTACTTC

D: TRBD1
V: TRBV6-6
J: TRBJ1-3
CDR3: CASTAITGVGNTIYF
DNA: TGTGCCAGCACTGCAATCACAGGGGTAGGAAACACCATATATTTT

D: TRBD2
V: TRBV2
J: TRBJ2-1
CDR3: CASSGGLGLANNEQFF
DNA: TGTGCCAGCAGCGGGGGGCTGGGACTAGCGAACAATGAGCAGTTCTTC

D: -
V: TRBV7-3
J: TRBJ2-1
CDR3: CASSFAPSSYNEQFF
DNA: TGTGCCAGCAGCTTTGCTCCCAGCTCCTACAATGAGCAGTTCTTC

D: TRBD1
V: TRBV5-1
J: TRBJ2-5
CDR3: CASSLGTGKETQYF
DNA: TGCGCCAGCAGCTTAGGGACAGGGAAAGAGACCCAGTACTTC

D: TRBD2
V: TRBV3-1/TRBV3-2
J: TRBJ2-1
CDR3: CASSQGAPWTSGNEQFF
DNA: TGTGCCAGCAGCCAAGGGGCCCCCTGGACTAGCGGGAATGAGCAGTTCTTC

D: -
V: TRBV5-1
J: TRBJ2-7
CDR3: CASSPSPSYEQYF
DNA: TGCGCCAGCAGCCCTTCCCCCTCCTACGAGCAGTACTTC

D: TRBD2
V: TRBV30
J: TRBJ2-2
CDR3: CAWISGANSGELFF
DNA: TGTGCCTGGATCAGCGGGGCCAATTCCGGGGAGCTGTTTTTT

D: TRBD2
V: TRBV18
J: TRBJ2-1
CDR3: CASSTLVAGGPEYNEQFF
DNA: TGTGCCAGCTCAACACTTGTAGCGGGAGGGCCAGAATACAATGAGCAGTTCTTC

D: TRBD1
V: TRBV18
J: TRBJ2-2
CDR3: CASSPRTGLTGELFF
DNA: TGTGCCAGCTCACCGAGGACAGGGTTGACCGGGGAGCTGTTTTTT

D: -
V: TRBV5-1
J: TRBJ1-3
CDR3: CASRTTTGSRSGNTIYF
DNA: TGCGCCAGCAGAACCACAACAGGGTCCCGCTCTGGAAACACCATATATTTT

D: -
V: TRBV6-5
J: TRBJ2-2
CDR3: CASSPGTGELFF
DNA: TGTGCCAGCAGTCCCGGCACCGGGGAGCTGTTTTTT